This paragraph reports one T cell receptor beta chain. Its target is not known. This sample is part of a study of T cell responses to AZD1222 COVID-19 vaccine. Study overall: Second doses were pooled across both intervals (about 4 or about 12 weeks). Study results and limitations: Spike was spanned by vaccine-associated CD4 TCRs, with dominance at 160-218 and 743-854. Donors were chiefly white British, with a greater number of females, and clonal diversity was perhaps underestimated. Spike-specific TCR depth and breadth grew after two AZD1222 doses.

The CDR3 is 15 residues long. The V gene's germline CDR1 is LGHDT and CDR2 YNNKEL (reference sequence). The V end was cut by 4 bases, the J end by 9 bases, with 16 bases between. Profiled with immunoSEQ multiplex PCR; TCRdb holds only in-frame clones, not every one. The sample includes some 140,000 clones, nearly 95% seen only once; the top ten take around 5%. This specimen consisted of peripheral blood, obtained on day 0 of AZD1222 vaccination. This rearrangement joins TRBV3-1 (or the pseudogene TRBV3-2) to TRBJ1-6, with D possibly TRBD1 on 5 matching bases. This TCR was sampled from an adult in good health. The CDR3 sequence: CASSPSRQTASPLHF. The CDR3 DNA reads TGTGCCAGCAGCCCATCGAGACAGACCGCTTCACCCCTCCACTTT.